This is a list of T cell receptor beta chains from one sample in a study of response to subunit inactivated influenza vaccine. MiXCR, run by TCRdb on the RT-PCR reads, gives a single entry per CDR3 protein. Of about 300,000 distinct CDR3 sequences listed, 22% are singletons. This specimen was PBMCs from blood, taken approximately 22 months after vaccination. Source of these receptors: a man between 50 and 75 years old who received an inactivated influenza vaccine. CDR3s include the opening cysteine and the closing phenylalanine or tryptophan. The D gene is left open where the match is weak. Rows may omit the clone size; those that give it use once, few, many or a size class.

v_call	clone_size	j_call	d_call	cdr3_aa	cdr3_nt
TRBV6-1	NA	TRBJ2-7	NA	CASRPRQAYEQYF	TGTGCCAGCAGACCCCGACAGGCCTACGAGCAGTACTTC
TRBV7-2	NA	TRBJ2-7	TRBD2	CASSFREAGEQYF	TGTGCCAGCAGCTTTCGGGAGGCCGGGGAGCAGTACTTC
TRBV12-3/TRBV12-4	many	TRBJ1-2	NA	CASSLDGFGYTF	TGTGCCAGCAGTTTAGACGGGTTTGGCTACACCTTC
TRBV2	NA	TRBJ2-1	NA	CASRPWAAGDSMHEQFF	TGTGCCAGCAGACCTTGGGCAGCGGGGGACAGTATGCATGAGCAGTTCTTC
TRBV20-1	NA	TRBJ2-7	NA	CSASISGDQQYF	TGCAGTGCTAGTATCTCCGGGGACCAGCAGTACTTC
TRBV20-1	NA	TRBJ1-6	NA	CSARSVGVSPLHF	TGCAGTGCTAGAAGCGTCGGGGTTTCACCCCTCCACTTT
TRBV6-1	NA	TRBJ1-6	TRBD1	CASGGQGGLNSPLHF	TGTGCCAGCGGAGGCCAGGGGGGACTCAATTCACCCCTCCACTTT
TRBV19	NA	TRBJ1-3	NA	CASSLGPHNSGNTIYF	TGTGCCAGTAGCCTTGGACCGCACAACTCTGGAAACACCATATATTTT
TRBV20-1	NA	TRBJ2-5	NA	CSARDVKGGAETQYF	TGCAGTGCTAGAGATGTAAAGGGTGGCGCGGAGACCCAGTACTTC
TRBV28	few	TRBJ2-3	TRBD1	CASSLTGTGGTDTQYF	TGTGCCAGCAGTTTAACCGGGACAGGGGGCACAGATACGCAGTATTTT
TRBV29-1	many	TRBJ1-2	NA	CSVTNANYGYTF	TGCAGCGTTACCAATGCTAACTATGGCTACACCTTC
TRBV20-1	NA	TRBJ1-2	TRBD1	CSARDRAGYGYTF	TGCAGTGCCCGGGACAGGGCAGGGTATGGCTACACCTTC
TRBV28	NA	TRBJ1-6	NA	CASLRERDSPLHF	TGTGCCAGCCTAAGGGAAAGGGACTCACCCCTCCACTTT
TRBV20-1	few	TRBJ1-1	NA	CSASLKGANTEAFF	TGCAGTGCTAGTCTTAAGGGTGCGAACACTGAAGCTTTCTTT
TRBV7-9	NA	TRBJ1-2	NA	CASSFRPGYTF	TGTGCCAGCAGCTTCCGGCCGGGCTACACCTTC
TRBV4-3	many	TRBJ2-3	NA	CASSQDLNTDTQYF	TGCGCCAGCAGCCAAGATCTGAATACAGATACGCAGTATTTT
TRBV5-1	NA	TRBJ1-1	NA	CASSFQGEDTEAFF	TGCGCCAGCAGCTTTCAGGGCGAGGACACTGAAGCTTTCTTT
TRBV5-1	NA	TRBJ1-2	TRBD1	CASSFSGGRGGYTF	TGCGCCAGCAGCTTTTCAGGGGGCAGAGGTGGCTACACCTTC
TRBV12-3/TRBV12-4	many	TRBJ1-2	NA	CASSFDSYYGYTF	TGTGCCAGCAGTTTTGACAGTTACTATGGCTACACCTTC
TRBV19	few	TRBJ1-2	NA	CASSIVTSLPYGYTF	TGTGCCAGTAGTATAGTGACAAGCCTTCCGTATGGCTACACCTTC
TRBV11-2	few	TRBJ2-7	TRBD2	CASGRLAGAREQYF	TGTGCCAGTGGGCGACTAGCGGGAGCCAGGGAGCAGTACTTC
TRBV1	NA	TRBJ2-7	NA	CTSRQALAVSYEQYF	TGTACCAGCAGACAGGCCCTAGCCGTATCCTACGAGCAGTACTTC
TRBV7-9	few	TRBJ2-2	NA	CASSRVLAGGELFF	TGTGCCAGCAGCCGAGTACTAGCTGGCGGGGAGCTGTTTTTT
TRBV6-1	NA	TRBJ1-1	NA	CASSPDFRKQLNTEAFF	TGTGCCAGCAGCCCCGATTTTAGAAAACAGCTGAACACTGAAGCTTTCTTT
TRBV11-2	few	TRBJ2-1	TRBD2	CASSSRRTSAQSSYNEQFF	TGTGCCAGCAGCTCACGGCGGACTAGCGCGCAGAGCTCCTACAATGAGCAGTTCTTC
TRBV25-1	few	TRBJ2-7	NA	CASSPHKGIAPYEQYF	TGTGCCAGCAGTCCCCATAAGGGGATCGCTCCCTACGAGCAGTACTTC
TRBV25-1	NA	TRBJ1-4	TRBD1	CASGGQGGEKLFF	TGTGCCAGCGGAGGACAGGGAGGAGAAAAACTGTTTTTT
TRBV18	NA	TRBJ2-5	TRBD1	CASSLNRQGETQYF	TGTGCCAGCTCACTAAATCGACAGGGAGAGACCCAGTACTTC
TRBV29-1	few	TRBJ1-2	NA	CSVVGLNNYGYTF	TGCAGCGTTGTAGGGTTGAATAACTATGGCTACACCTTC
TRBV12-3/TRBV12-4	NA	TRBJ2-3	NA	CASSQTSPPTDTQYF	TGTGCCAGCAGTCAAACGTCCCCTCCGACAGATACGCAGTATTTT
TRBV29-1	NA	TRBJ2-3	TRBD2	CSVGAGTITDTQYF	TGCAGCGTTGGCGCAGGGACTATCACAGATACGCAGTATTTT
TRBV10-2	NA	TRBJ2-3	TRBD2	CASSTGLANALYTDTQYF	TGCGCCAGCAGCACGGGACTAGCGAACGCATTATACACAGATACGCAGTATTTT
TRBV12-3/TRBV12-4	many	TRBJ1-1	NA	CASSFEGRNTEAFF	TGTGCCAGCAGTTTTGAGGGGCGGAACACTGAAGCTTTCTTT
TRBV10-1	few	TRBJ1-1	NA	CASSPRQRADTEAFF	TGCGCCAGCAGTCCCCGACAGCGCGCCGACACTGAAGCTTTCTTT
TRBV27	NA	TRBJ2-1	TRBD1	CASCLKTGGFYNEQLF	TGTGCCAGCTGTTTAAAGACAGGGGGATTTTACAATGAGCAGTTATTC
TRBV24-1	NA	TRBJ2-1	TRBD2	CATKSGRDHNEQFF	TGTGCCACAAAGAGCGGGAGGGACCACAATGAGCAGTTCTTC
TRBV7-9	few	TRBJ1-2	NA	CANSLTNYGYTF	TGTGCCAACAGCTTAACCAACTATGGCTACACCTTC
TRBV20-1	NA	TRBJ1-1	NA	CSASTGNTEAFF	TGCAGTGCAAGTACAGGGAACACTGAAGCTTTCTTT
TRBV4-2	NA	TRBJ1-4	NA	CASSTKEKLFF	TGTGCCAGCAGCACCAAAGAAAAACTGTTTTTT
TRBV20-1	NA	TRBJ1-4	NA	CSAGPHREEFSFF	TGCAGTGCCGGGCCCCACAGGGAGGAGTTTTCGTTTTTT
TRBV5-8	NA	TRBJ2-1	NA	CASSYQGRKQFF	TGTGCCAGCAGCTATCAGGGCAGAAAGCAGTTCTTC
TRBV7-2	NA	TRBJ1-3	NA	CASSSNSGNTIYF	TGTGCCAGCAGCTCCAACTCTGGAAACACCATATATTTT
TRBV7-2	NA	TRBJ1-4	TRBD1	CASSLFGGGTNEKLFF	TGTGCCAGCAGCTTATTTGGAGGGGGCACTAATGAAAAACTGTTTTTT
TRBV6-6	NA	TRBJ2-3	NA	CASSSDGTDTQYF	TGTGCCAGCAGTTCCGACGGGACAGATACGCAGTATTTT
TRBV6-1	few	TRBJ1-6	NA	CASGGSYNSPLHF	TGTGCCAGTGGCGGCTCCTATAATTCACCCCTCCACTTT